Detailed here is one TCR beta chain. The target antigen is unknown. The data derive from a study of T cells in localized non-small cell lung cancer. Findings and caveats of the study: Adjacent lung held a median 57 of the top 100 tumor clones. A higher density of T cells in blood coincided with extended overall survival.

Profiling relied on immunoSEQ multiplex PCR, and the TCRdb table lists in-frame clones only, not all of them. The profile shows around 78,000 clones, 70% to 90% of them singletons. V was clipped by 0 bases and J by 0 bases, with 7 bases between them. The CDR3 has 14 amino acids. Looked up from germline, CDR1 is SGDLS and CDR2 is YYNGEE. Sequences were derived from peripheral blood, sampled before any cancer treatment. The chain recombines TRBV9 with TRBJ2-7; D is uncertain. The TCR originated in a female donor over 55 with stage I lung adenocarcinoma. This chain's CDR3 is CASSVVGSSYEQYF. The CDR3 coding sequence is TGTGCCAGCAGCGTAGTTGGCAGCTCCTACGAGCAGTACTTC.